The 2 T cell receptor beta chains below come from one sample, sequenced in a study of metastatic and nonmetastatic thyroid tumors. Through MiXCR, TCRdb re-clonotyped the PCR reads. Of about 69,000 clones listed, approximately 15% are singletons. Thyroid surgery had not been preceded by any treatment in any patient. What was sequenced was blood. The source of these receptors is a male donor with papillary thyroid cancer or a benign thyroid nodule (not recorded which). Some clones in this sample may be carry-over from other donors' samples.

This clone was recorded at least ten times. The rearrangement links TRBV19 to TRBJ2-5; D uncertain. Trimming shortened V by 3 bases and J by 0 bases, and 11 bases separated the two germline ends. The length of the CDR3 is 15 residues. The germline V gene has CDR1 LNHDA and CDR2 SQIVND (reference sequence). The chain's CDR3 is CASSIRQTYQETQYF. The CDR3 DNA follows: TGTGCCAGTAGTATTCGGCAGACGTACCAAGAGACCCAGTACTTC. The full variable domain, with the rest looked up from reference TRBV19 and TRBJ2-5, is DGGITQSPKYLFRKEGQNVTLSCEQNLNHDAMYWYRQDPGQGLRLIYYSQIVNDFQKGDIAEGYSVSREKKESFPLTVTSAQKNPTAFYLCASSIRQTYQETQYFGPGTRLLVL.

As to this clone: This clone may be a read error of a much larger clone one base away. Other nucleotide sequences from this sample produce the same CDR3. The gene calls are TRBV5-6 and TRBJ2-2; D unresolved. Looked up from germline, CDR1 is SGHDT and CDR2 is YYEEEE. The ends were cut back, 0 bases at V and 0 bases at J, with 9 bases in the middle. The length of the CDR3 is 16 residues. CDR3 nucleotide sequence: TGTGCCAGCAGCTTGGGTGTGCATGCGAACACCGGGGAGCTGTTTTTT. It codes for CASSLGVHANTGELFF.